The 32 T cell receptor beta chains below come from one sample, sequenced in a study of shared clonotypes between healthy human individuals. The repertoire was sequenced with immunoSEQ multiplex PCR; TCRdb's copy has only in-frame clones and lacks some. The sample has roughly 200,000 clones, 66% seen once. The sequenced material came from memory CD4+ T cells sorted from blood. This sample's subset: CD45RA-negative fraction. The receptors here all came from a man aged 25 to 45 in good health.

The J gene is TRBJ1-1, the V gene TRBV28; D remains ambiguous. V lost 7 bases, J lost 4 bases, and 13 bases lay in between. The CDR3 runs to 13 residues. The V gene's germline CDR1 is MDHEN and CDR2 SYDVKM. The CDR3 spells CASIGPGGTEAFF. CDR3 sequence (DNA): TGTGCCAGCATCGGCCCCGGCGGCACTGAAGCTTTCTTT.

The CDR3 DNA is TGCGCCAGCAGCCCCGCCGATAGCACATGGGGAGGGGATGGCTACACCTTC. Its translation: CASSPADSTWGGDGYTF. This chain connects TRBV5-1 to TRBJ1-2, with D possibly matching TRBD1 (5 bases). Germline V gives CDR1 SGHRS, CDR2 YFSETQ. The V end lost 4 bases, the J end lost 6 bases, and 25 bases lay between the germline ends. The CDR3 loop spans 17 amino acids.

The rearrangement links TRBV4-1 to TRBJ2-7; maybe TRBD2 (5 bases). CDR3 length equals 15 residues. The germline V and J ends were trimmed by 0 bases and 7 bases, with 16 bases remaining between them. Germline CDR1 MGHRA, CDR2 YSYEKL. CDR3 residues: CASSQDLAPSGEQYF. CDR3 nucleotide sequence: TGCGCCAGCAGCCAAGATCTAGCCCCGTCGGGTGAGCAGTACTTC.

V usage is TRBV19 and J usage is TRBJ2-3; 9 bases match TRBD2. The CDR3 spans 17 residues. Germline CDR1 LNHDA, CDR2 SQIVND (reference sequence). V was clipped by 5 bases and J by 9 bases; unmatched bases: 18. This chain's CDR3 is CASSGQGREGLLVTQYF. CDR3 in DNA: TGTGCCAGTAGTGGCCAAGGGCGGGAGGGTCTACTGGTCACGCAGTATTTT.

J is TRBJ1-3 and V is TRBV20-1, with unresolved D. This CDR3 is built from 11 residues. Germline V lookup: CDR1 DFQATT, CDR2 SNEGSKA (reference sequence). CDR3 DNA: TGCGGGCGGACCTCTGGAAACACCATATATTTT. Amino acids: CGRTSGNTIYF.

The V gene is TRBV19, the J gene TRBJ2-5, with 7 bases aligning to TRBD1. Trimming cost V 8 bases and J 5 bases; bases outside gene matches: 8. Per the germline V gene, CDR1 is LNHDA and CDR2 is SQIVND (reference sequence). The CDR3 spans 13 residues. CDR3 coding DNA: TGTGCCAGTGGACAGGTAGCAGAGGAGACCCAGTACTTC. Translation: CASGQVAEETQYF.

This clone was picked up a small number of times. The chain recombines TRBV10-3 with TRBJ2-7, with 8 bases lining up with TRBD1. The CDR3 runs 16 residues. Germline assignment: CDR1 ENHRY and CDR2 SYGVKD. J lost 1 base, V lost 2 bases, and 7 bases had no gene match. CDR3 sequence reads: CAISEHRQGWSYEQYF. CDR3 in DNA: TGTGCCATCAGTGAGCATCGACAGGGGTGGTCCTACGAGCAGTACTTC.

The gene calls are TRBV27 and TRBJ2-1; a possible D gene is TRBD2 (5 bases). V was pared by 4 bases and J by 0 bases, with 13 bases between. This CDR3 has 16 residues. Looked up from germline, CDR1 is MNHEY and CDR2 is SMNVEV (reference sequence). CDR3 sequence reads: CASSSTRLSSYNEQFF. The CDR3 DNA sequence: TGTGCCAGCAGTTCCACTAGACTAAGCTCCTACAATGAGCAGTTCTTC.

The rearrangement links TRBV6-1 to TRBJ1-1, with D unresolved. The germline V and J ends were trimmed by 7 bases and 1 base, with 10 bases remaining between them. CDR3 length: 13 residues. Per the germline V gene, CDR1 is MNHNS and CDR2 is SASEGT. The CDR3 reads CASIPGKNTEAFF. In DNA form, the CDR3 reads TGTGCCAGCATACCGGGAAAGAACACTGAAGCTTTCTTT.

V gene TRBV28 combines with J gene TRBJ2-5; 9 bases agree with TRBD1. Germline CDR1 and CDR2: MDHEN and SYDVKM. V lost 6 bases and J lost 2; bases outside the gene matches: 4. This CDR3 has 14 residues. DNA for the CDR3: TGTGCCAGCAGGGGACAGGGTGGGCAAGAGACCCAGTACTTC. It yields the protein CASRGQGGQETQYF.

The genes are TRBV10-2 and TRBJ2-3; 12 positions match TRBD2. The CDR3 is 19 residues long. Germline loops: CDR1 WSHSY, CDR2 SAAADI. V trimming: 5 bases; J trimming: 1 base; junction bases outside the gene matches: 13. The CDR3 nucleotides are TGCGCCAGCAGTACCAGACTAGCGGGAGTGAAAGATGGCACAGATACGCAGTATTTT. Amino acid sequence: CASSTRLAGVKDGTDTQYF.

The rearrangement joins TRBV5-1 to TRBJ2-7; D gene ambiguous. Germline CDR1 reads SGHRS; CDR2 reads YFSETQ. The ends were cut back, 2 bases at V and 0 bases at J, with 12 bases in the middle. There are 15 residues in the CDR3. Written as DNA, the CDR3 is TGCGCCAGCAGCTTAAGGACGGGCAGCTCCTACGAGCAGTACTTC. Amino acid sequence: CASSLRTGSSYEQYF.

This clone was recorded a few times. The chain employs TRBV11-2 and TRBJ2-7; the D is unclear. Germline V gene lookup returns CDR1 SGHAT and CDR2 FQNNGV. CDR3 length equals 14 residues. V lost 4 bases, J lost 3 bases, and 13 bases lay in between. CDR3 region: CASSWAGSGYEQYF. CDR3 nucleotides: TGTGCCAGCAGCTGGGCCGGATCGGGCTACGAGCAGTACTTC.

This clone was detected many times. The chain has TRBV11-2 and TRBJ2-7; 9 bases line up with TRBD2. Trimming at V came to 0 bases and at J to 13 bases, leaving 7 bases not matched to a gene. The CDR3 is 13 residues long. Germline V gene data show CDR1 as SGHAT and CDR2 as FQNNGV. The CDR3 coding sequence is TGTGCCAGCAGCTTAGATGGTATAGCGGGAGATTACTTC. Translation: CASSLDGIAGDYF.

About this clone: Other DNA sequences within the sample encode an identical CDR3. J is TRBJ1-1 and V is TRBV5-1; D not certain. CDR3 length: 14 residues. Trimming left V 0 bases short and J 5 bases short, with 11 bases between. CDR1 is SGHRS and CDR2 is YFSETQ in the germline V gene. The CDR3 coding sequence is TGCGCCAGCAGCTTGGAGCCAGCAAATACTGAAGCTTTCTTT. This encodes CASSLEPANTEAFF.

As concerns this clone: This CDR3 is also generated by other DNA sequences in the sample. J is TRBJ2-2 and V is TRBV5-1; D not resolved. The germline CDR1 and CDR2 sequences are SGHRS and YFSETQ. V lost 4 bases and J lost 5, with 9 bases in between. This CDR3 contains 13 residues. DNA of the CDR3: TGCGCCAGCAGCCCCCTAGGGACCGGGGAGCTGTTTTTT. Translated, it gives CASSPLGTGELFF.

For this clone: In the same sample, other DNA sequences code for this CDR3. The rearrangement links TRBV5-1 to TRBJ1-3; TRBD1 matches at 7 bases. The CDR3 sequence is 14 residues long. Germline V gene lookup returns CDR1 SGHRS and CDR2 YFSETQ. The junction had 3 bases not matched to a gene; V was cut back by 2 bases and J by 4 bases. CDR3 nucleotide sequence: TGCGCCAGCAGCTTAACAGGGGACGGAAACACCATATATTTT. Translation: CASSLTGDGNTIYF.

This clone was counted between two and nine times. V gene TRBV29-1 combines with J gene TRBJ1-2; D uncertain. Per the germline V gene, CDR1 is SQVTM and CDR2 is ANQGSEA. V lost 2 bases, J lost 5 bases, and 6 bases lay in between. This CDR3 comprises 11 residues. This CDR3 reads CSVEQGYGYTF. The CDR3 coding sequence is TGCAGCGTTGAACAAGGGTATGGCTACACCTTC.

This clone turned up a few times. CDR3 in amino acids: CASSTIRGLQETQYF. For the CDR3, the DNA is TGCGCCAGCAGCACCATTCGGGGATTACAAGAGACCCAGTACTTC. The V call is TRBV4-3, the J call TRBJ2-5, with D perhaps matching TRBD2 (5 bases). This CDR3 has 15 amino acids. Germline CDR1 and CDR2: LGHNA and YSLEER. The V end lost 5 bases, the J end lost 2 bases, and 15 bases lay between the germline ends.

The V gene is TRBV20-1, the J gene TRBJ2-5, with D unclear. Germline V CDR1 and CDR2: DFQATT, SNEGSKA (reference sequence). The CDR3 sequence is 11 residues long. V lost 6 bases and J lost 0, with 5 bases in between. The DNA of the CDR3 is TGCAGTGCCCCCTACCAAGAGACCCAGTACTTC. This encodes CSAPYQETQYF.

The chain carries TRBV2 and TRBJ2-1, with a tentative D call TRBD2 (5 bases). The CDR3 has 13 amino acids. In germline, CDR1 is SNHLY, CDR2 FYNNEI. V lost 4 bases and J 6 bases, leaving 10 bases between the germline ends. DNA for the CDR3: TGTGCCAGCAGTGGTAGGACTGGCAATGAGCAGTTCTTC. Its protein is CASSGRTGNEQFF.

The chain links TRBV10-3 to TRBJ1-5; possibly TRBD1 for D (5 bases). This CDR3 comprises 13 residues. With 7 bases removed from V and 3 bases from J, the gap between germline ends came to 10 bases. The germline gives CDR1 ENHRY, CDR2 SYGVKD. The chain's CDR3 is CAITGTPNQPQHF. DNA of the CDR3: TGTGCCATCACCGGGACCCCCAATCAGCCCCAGCATTTT.

This chain joins TRBV28 and TRBJ2-7; D remains ambiguous. Germline CDR1 reads MDHEN; CDR2 reads SYDVKM. The CDR3 length is 12 residues. V lost 5 bases, J lost 6 bases, and 11 bases lay in between. CDR3 protein: CASSAPTVEQYF. CDR3 coding DNA: TGTGCCAGCAGTGCCCCCACTGTCGAGCAGTACTTC.

The V and J genes are TRBV5-6 and TRBJ2-3, with D possibly being TRBD2 (6 bases). Deletions cut 3 bases from V and 5 bases from J, with 13 bases between. CDR1 SGHDT and CDR2 YYEEEE come from the germline V gene. The CDR3 is 14 residues long. CDR3 coding DNA: TGTGCCAGCAGCTCGGGCCGGCGGGGAGATACGCAGTATTTT. Translating gives CASSSGRRGDTQYF.

The chain couples TRBV28 to TRBJ1-1; 7 bases fit TRBD1. The V and J ends lost 4 bases and 1 base, in that order; junction bases with no gene match: 6. The CDR3 consists of 15 residues. Germline V CDR1 and CDR2: MDHEN, SYDVKM. The CDR3 coding sequence is TGTGCCAGCAGTTCGCCCGGGACAGCGAACACTGAAGCTTTCTTT. This encodes CASSSPGTANTEAFF.

This clone has just one count. This rearrangement joins TRBV5-1 to TRBJ2-3; TRBD2 matches 8 bases. CDR1 is SGHRS, CDR2 YFSETQ, per germline. This CDR3 contains 15 residues. The V segment lost 5 bases and the J segment 4 bases; nucleotides outside the gene matches: 9. The DNA for the CDR3 is TGCGCCAGCAGAGCAGCCCCGGGACTAGCAGATACGCAGTATTTT. Translation: CASRAAPGLADTQYF.

The chain couples TRBV9 to TRBJ2-1; a possible D gene is TRBD1 (6 bases). The CDR3 is made up of 15 amino acids. The germline CDR1 and CDR2 sequences are SGDLS and YYNGEE. Trimming pared 4 bases from V and 9 bases from J, leaving 20 bases between. The CDR3 reads CASSLGGQGRSEQFF. As DNA, the CDR3 is TGTGCCAGCAGCCTGGGCGGGCAGGGGCGGAGTGAGCAGTTCTTC.

The gene calls are TRBV7-8 and TRBJ1-5; D gene ambiguous. CDR1 and CDR2 from the germline V gene are SGHVS and FQNEAQ. V was pared by 3 bases and J by 1 base, with 7 bases between. The CDR3 runs to 14 residues. The CDR3 here is CASSFRSSNQPQHF. CDR3 bases: TGTGCCAGCAGCTTCAGATCCAGCAATCAGCCCCAGCATTTT.

The V and J genes are TRBV27 and TRBJ2-5, with 7 bases that match TRBD2. Germline lookup yields CDR1 MNHEY and CDR2 SMNVEV (reference sequence). The V and J ends lost 3 bases and 2 bases, in that order; junction bases with no gene match: 6. This CDR3 contains 15 residues. CDR3 loop: CASSFRAGRQETQYF. In DNA, the CDR3 is TGTGCCAGCAGTTTCCGAGCGGGAAGACAAGAGACCCAGTACTTC.

The rearrangement joins TRBV5-1 to TRBJ2-1; TRBD2 matches 7 bases. The germline CDR1 and CDR2 sequences are SGHRS and YFSETQ. V dropped 5 bases and J dropped 0; count of bases not matched to a gene: 8. This CDR3 region has 16 residues. DNA of the CDR3: TGCGCCAGCAGTGGAGGTAGCGGGTCCTCCTACAATGAGCAGTTCTTC. This encodes CASSGGSGSSYNEQFF.

This chain uses TRBV5-1 with TRBJ2-1; TRBD1 matches at 9 bases. The CDR3 consists of 16 residues. CDR1 is SGHRS and CDR2 is YFSETQ in the germline V gene. The V and J ends lost 0 bases and 4 bases, in that order; junction bases with no gene match: 5. CDR3 loop: CASSLDPGQGYNEQFF. For the CDR3, the DNA is TGCGCCAGCAGCTTGGATCCGGGACAGGGATACAATGAGCAGTTCTTC.

The chain links TRBV9 to TRBJ2-1; no clear D. Germline V gene sequence: CDR1 SGDLS, CDR2 YYNGEE. The V end lost 0 bases, the J end lost 10 bases, and 11 bases lay between the germline ends. The CDR3 consists of 13 residues. CDR3 in DNA: TGTGCCAGCAGCGTAGAGCCATGGATGGAGCAGTTCTTC. This translates into CASSVEPWMEQFF.